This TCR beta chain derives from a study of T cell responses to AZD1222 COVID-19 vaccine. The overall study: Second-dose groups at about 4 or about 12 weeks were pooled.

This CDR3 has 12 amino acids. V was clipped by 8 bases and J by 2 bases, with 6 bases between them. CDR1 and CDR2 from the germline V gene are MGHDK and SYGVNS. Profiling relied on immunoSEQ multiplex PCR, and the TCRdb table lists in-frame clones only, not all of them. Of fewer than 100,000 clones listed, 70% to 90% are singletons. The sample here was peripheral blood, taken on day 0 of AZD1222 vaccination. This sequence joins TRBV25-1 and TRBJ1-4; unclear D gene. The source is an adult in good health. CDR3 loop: CASEGTNEKLFF. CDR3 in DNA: TGTGCCAGCGAAGGGACTAATGAAAAACTGTTTTTT.